This T cell receptor beta chain was documented in a study of beta chain features in type 1 diabetes. Looking at the study overall: Cells sorted and examined across all samples totaled 107,917,701.

Whole-study results and caveats: TCRB CDR3 length was moderately but significantly reduced in all four CD4+ subsets of Type 1 diabetes patients.

Of the isolated RNA, all was reverse transcribed, and so the sequenced material was expressed TCRB transcripts. Profiled with immunoSEQ multiplex PCR; TCRdb holds only in-frame clones, not every one. The table shows 350,000 to 450,000 clones, with over 12% occurring only once. Comment on this clone: Its antigen is unidentified.

Germline lookup yields CDR1 MNHEY and CDR2 SMNVEV (reference sequence). Trimming left V 6 bases short and J 0 bases short, with 9 bases between. There are 14 residues in the CDR3. This chain joins TRBV27 and TRBJ1-5; a weak D match, TRBD1 (5 bases). The sequencing input was naive CD4+ T cells from blood. The receptor was isolated from a woman under 30 in good health. The CDR3 DNA reads as TGTGCCAGCAGCTGGAGGGGTAGCAATCAGCCCCAGCATTTT. Its translation: CASSWRGSNQPQHF.